This is a list of T cell receptor beta chains from one sample in a study of graft-versus-host responses after intestinal transplantation. Antigens of these TCRs are unknown. Using immunoSEQ multiplex PCR, the repertoire was profiled, and TCRdb retains in-frame clones only, with some absent. The table lists about 97,000 clones, 92% of them singletons, with about 0.07% in the top ten. This material consisted of unstimulated CD8+ T cells sorted from spleen or lymph node cells, taken before transplant. The receptor source for this set is a human donor who was the organ donor for an intestinal transplant. The CDR3 runs from the conserved cysteine through the conserved F or W. A D gene is named only where the DNA matches it firmly. Not all rows give a size; the values are once, few, many and, for expanded clones, a class.

v_gene,d_gene,j_gene,abundance,CDR3nt,CDR3aa
TRBV15,.,TRBJ1-2,.,TGTGCCACCAGTTCAGGTCTAACAGAAGCTGTTGCCTATGGCTACACCTTC,CATSSGLTEAVAYGYTF
TRBV9,.,TRBJ2-3,.,TGTGCCAGCAGCGTAGTAGGCCAGCGGGCAACAGATACGCAGTATTTT,CASSVVGQRATDTQYF
TRBV5-6,.,TRBJ1-5,.,TGTGCCAGCAGCTTTGGGGAGGAGAGGGATTGGGATCAGCCCCAGCATTTT,CASSFGEERDWDQPQHF
TRBV27,.,TRBJ2-7,.,TGTGCCAGCAGTCCGACTAGTGCGGCCTACGAGCAGTACTTC,CASSPTSAAYEQYF
TRBV28,.,TRBJ2-7,.,TGTGCCAGCACCTTAGGGCACCCGGGAGTCTACGAGCAGTACTTC,CASTLGHPGVYEQYF
TRBV13,.,TRBJ2-5,.,TGTGCCAGCAGCTTAGGCTATCAAGAGACCCAGTACTTC,CASSLGYQETQYF
TRBV19,.,TRBJ2-3,.,TGTGCCAGTACTACATATAGCTCAGATACGCAGTATTTT,CASTTYSSDTQYF
TRBV6-1,.,TRBJ2-2,.,TGTGCCAGCAGCTTCGGACTGAACACCGGGGAGCTGTTTTTT,CASSFGLNTGELFF
TRBV11-2,TRBD1,TRBJ1-2,.,TGTGCCAGCAGCTTAGGGGGGACAGGGAACTATGGCTACACCTTC,CASSLGGTGNYGYTF
TRBV10-1,TRBD2,TRBJ2-2,.,TGCGCCAGCAGTTCTAGCGGGGGCCCTAACACCGGGGAGCTGTTTTTT,CASSSSGGPNTGELFF
TRBV30,TRBD1,TRBJ1-1,few,TGTGCCTGGAGTGGAGACAGGGGAAACACTGAAGCTTTCTTT,CAWSGDRGNTEAFF
TRBV18,TRBD1,TRBJ1-5,.,TGTGCCAGCTCACTTATCGCCGGGACAGGGTATCAGCCCCAGCATTTT,CASSLIAGTGYQPQHF
TRBV13,.,TRBJ2-1,.,TGTGCCAGCAGCTTTGGACAAACCAATGAGCAGTTCTTC,CASSFGQTNEQFF
TRBV7-9,TRBD1,TRBJ2-7,once,TGTGCCAGCAGCACAGCCGAGTCAGGGACAGGGGTCCTCCGCTACGAGCAGTACTTC,CASSTAESGTGVLRYEQYF
TRBV28,TRBD2,TRBJ2-1,.,TGTGCCAGCAGTTTATGCCGGGGACTAGCGGGAGGGTGTTCTGAGCAGTTCTTC,CASSLCRGLAGGCSEQFF
TRBV4-1,TRBD1,TRBJ2-7,.,TGCGCCAGCAGCCAAACCGGGACAGGTCCCTACGAGCAGTACTTC,CASSQTGTGPYEQYF
TRBV19,TRBD2,TRBJ2-3,.,TGTGCCAGTAGTTTACTAGCGGGAGGGGCCACAGATACGCAGTATTTT,CASSLLAGGATDTQYF
TRBV4-1,.,TRBJ2-1,.,TGCGCCAGCAGCCCACCAAGCCGACAGGGGAGGGGGAGGATCGGTGAGCAGTTCTTC,CASSPPSRQGRGRIGEQFF
TRBV10-2,.,TRBJ2-3,once,TGCGCCAGCAGTGACCGGGATCTGCCAGATACGCAGTATTTT,CASSDRDLPDTQYF
TRBV5-8,TRBD2,TRBJ2-7,once,TGTGCCAGCAGACAATCTAGCGGGAGCCCCCTCGAGCAGTACTTC,CASRQSSGSPLEQYF
TRBV6-1,.,TRBJ1-1,.,TGTGCCAGCAGCGAAACGAGGGAGAACACTGAAGCTTTCTTT,CASSETRENTEAFF
TRBV6-5,.,TRBJ2-7,.,TGTGCCAGCAGCGCGGGACAGCTCTCCTACGAGCAGTACTTC,CASSAGQLSYEQYF
TRBV10-3,TRBD2,TRBJ2-7,.,TGTGCCTCCACGGGACTAGCGGGACTTTCCTACGAGCAGTACTTC,CASTGLAGLSYEQYF